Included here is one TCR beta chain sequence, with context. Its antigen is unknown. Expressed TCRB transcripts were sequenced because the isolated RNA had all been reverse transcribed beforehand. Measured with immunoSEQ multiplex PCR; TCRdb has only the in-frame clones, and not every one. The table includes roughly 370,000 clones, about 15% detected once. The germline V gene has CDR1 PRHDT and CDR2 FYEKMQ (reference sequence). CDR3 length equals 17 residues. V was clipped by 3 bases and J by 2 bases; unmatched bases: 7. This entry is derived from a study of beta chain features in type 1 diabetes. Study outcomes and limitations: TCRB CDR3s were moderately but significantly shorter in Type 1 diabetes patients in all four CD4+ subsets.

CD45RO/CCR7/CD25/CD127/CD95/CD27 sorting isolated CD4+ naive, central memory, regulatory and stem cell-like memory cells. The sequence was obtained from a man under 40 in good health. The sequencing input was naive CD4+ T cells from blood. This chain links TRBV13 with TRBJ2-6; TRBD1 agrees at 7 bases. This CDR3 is CASSFSPQGAGANVLTF. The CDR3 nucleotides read TGTGCCAGCAGCTTTTCCCCTCAGGGGGCTGGGGCCAACGTCCTGACTTTC. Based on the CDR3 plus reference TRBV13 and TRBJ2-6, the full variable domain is AAGVIQSPRHLIKEKRETATLKCYPIPRHDTVYWYQQGPGQDPQFLISFYEKMQSDKGSIPDRFSAQQFSDYHSELNMSSLELGDSALYFCASSFSPQGAGANVLTFGAGSRLTVL.